This is a list of T cell receptor beta chains from one sample in a study of monozygotic twins with inflammatory bowel disease. Using the 5' RACE reads, TCRdb records one entry per CDR3 protein without DNA. The table lists fewer than 350,000 distinct CDR3 sequences. Sample: blood. The receptors here all came from a human donor with ulcerative colitis or Crohn's disease, or a healthy co-twin of an affected twin (not recorded which). Each CDR3 is given with its conserved first and last residue.

v_gene	j_gene	CDR3aa
TRBV29-1	TRBJ1-4	CSVKREGKLFF
TRBV4-1	TRBJ2-1	CASSQAGGVGYEQFF
TRBV4-3	TRBJ1-1	CASSPLGSPGGSEAFF
TRBV15	TRBJ1-1	CATSRRDDTEAFF
TRBV20-1	TRBJ2-6	CSPSGGGYSGANVLTF
TRBV7-2	TRBJ2-3	CASSSEGGRTDTQYF
TRBV29-1	TRBJ2-1	CSVVRVDEQFF
TRBV9	TRBJ1-6	CASSVWGQNSPLHF
TRBV15	TRBJ1-6	CATSRDHANSPLHF
TRBV20-1	TRBJ2-7	CSATPGLAGALAYEQYF
TRBV14	TRBJ2-7	CASSDYGTGLDEQYF
TRBV7-2	TRBJ1-2	CASRGEVYGYTF
TRBV4-1	TRBJ2-3	CASSQVGLAADTQYF
TRBV12-5	TRBJ1-5	CASGPTVGYSNQPQHF
TRBV4-3	TRBJ2-3	CASSQEAHGGTDTQYF
TRBV19	TRBJ2-4	CASMMGSENIQYF
TRBV6-4	TRBJ2-2	CASSDLNTGELFF
TRBV19	TRBJ1-1	CASSQGAVWGTEAFF